The rows below give T cell receptor beta chains drawn from one sample of a study of blood T cells in healthy people across ages. MiXCR was run by TCRdb on the 5' RACE reads, yielding one entry per CDR3 protein. The table shows roughly 1.5 million distinct CDR3 sequences, with about 42% occurring only once. The sample taken for sequencing was blood. Receptor source: a woman aged 18 to 35 in good health. Each CDR3 is given with its conserved first and last residue. Fields, in order: D gene, V gene, clone size, CDR3 length, J gene, CDR3 protein, CDR3 DNA. The D gene is left open where the match is weak. The listing skips clone size in some rows; elsewhere it reads once, few, many or a size class.

TRBD1	TRBV5-1	few	14	TRBJ2-3	CASRLQGAIDTQYF	TGCGCCAGCAGATTACAGGGGGCAATTGATACGCAGTATTTT
.	TRBV13	.	16	TRBJ2-1	CASSSTEQGPINEQFF	TGTGCCAGCAGCTCCACAGAGCAGGGACCCATCAATGAGCAGTTCTTC
TRBD1	TRBV7-9	.	15	TRBJ1-3	CASSQTGTGLNTIYF	TGTGCCAGCAGCCAAACCGGGACAGGGCTAAACACCATATATTTT
TRBD1	TRBV2	.	15	TRBJ2-3	CASRGTGGSTDTQYF	TGTGCCAGCAGGGGGACAGGGGGATCCACAGATACGCAGTATTTT
TRBD1	TRBV6-2/TRBV6-3	.	16	TRBJ2-1	CASSYMGTASYNEQFF	TGTGCCAGCAGTTATATGGGGACAGCTTCCTACAATGAGCAGTTCTTC
.	TRBV9	.	14	TRBJ2-7	CASSEDNTGYEQYF	TGTGCCAGCAGCGAGGACAACACGGGATACGAGCAGTACTTC
.	TRBV27	.	16	TRBJ2-7	CASSPHWSQRLYEQYF	TGTGCCAGCAGTCCCCATTGGTCCCAACGATTGTACGAGCAGTACTTC
.	TRBV7-9	.	13	TRBJ1-2	CASSLPLLRDYTF	TGTGCCAGCAGCTTACCCCTCTTGCGGGACTACACCTTC
TRBD2	TRBV29-1	.	12	TRBJ2-5	CSVGLAGRGQYF	TGCAGCGTTGGGCTAGCGGGGAGAGGGCAGTACTTC
TRBD2	TRBV6-2/TRBV6-3	.	16	TRBJ2-7	CASGTSSSSSYNEQYF	TGTGCCAGCGGGACTAGCAGTTCGAGCTCCTACAATGAGCAGTACTTC
.	TRBV7-8	few	15	TRBJ2-1	CASSADRGFYNEQFF	TGTGCCAGCAGCGCTGACCGGGGCTTCTACAATGAGCAGTTCTTC
TRBD2	TRBV24-1	.	17	TRBJ2-1	CATSDPGLAGVHNEQFF	TGTGCCACCAGTGACCCCGGACTAGCGGGAGTCCACAATGAGCAGTTCTTC
TRBD2	TRBV29-1	.	13	TRBJ2-7	CSVRTSGQYEQYF	TGCAGCGTTCGGACTAGCGGTCAATACGAGCAGTACTTC
TRBD2	TRBV6-2/TRBV6-3	.	18	TRBJ2-6	CASTTSGGLSSGANVLTF	TGTGCCAGCACTACTAGCGGGGGGTTGTCCTCTGGGGCCAACGTCCTGACTTTC
.	TRBV5-5	.	15	TRBJ2-7	CASSPLWGATYEQYF	TGTGCCAGCAGCCCGCTGTGGGGGGCGACCTACGAGCAGTACTTC
TRBD1	TRBV28	few	14	TRBJ1-4	CASSTPGQVEKLFF	TGTGCCAGCAGTACCCCTGGACAGGTTGAAAAACTGTTTTTT
TRBD2	TRBV9	.	14	TRBJ2-1	CASSAGGDFNEQFF	TGTGCCAGCAGCGCGGGGGGGGACTTCAATGAGCAGTTCTTC
.	TRBV29-1	.	12	TRBJ2-5	CSVAPGKETQYF	TGCAGCGTTGCCCCGGGGAAGGAGACCCAGTACTTC
TRBD2	TRBV12-3/TRBV12-4	few	15	TRBJ2-1	CASSRSSGYNNEQFF	TGTGCCAGCAGCAGGTCTAGCGGGTATAACAATGAGCAGTTCTTC
TRBD2	TRBV25-1	many	18	TRBJ2-1	CASSEPLAGGETYNEQFF	TGTGCCAGCAGTGAGCCACTAGCGGGAGGGGAGACCTACAATGAGCAGTTCTTC
TRBD1	TRBV7-3	.	18	TRBJ2-3	CASSPIPTGGAGTDTQYF	TGTGCCAGCAGCCCCATACCGACAGGGGGCGCCGGCACAGATACGCAGTATTTT
.	TRBV4-1	few	14	TRBJ1-2	CASSQVGQAYGYTF	TGCGCCAGCAGCCAAGTCGGGCAGGCCTATGGCTACACCTTC
TRBD1	TRBV20-1	.	16	TRBJ2-1	CSARDGTVSSYNEQFF	TGCAGTGCTAGAGATGGGACAGTGAGCTCCTACAATGAGCAGTTCTTC
TRBD1	TRBV24-1	.	17	TRBJ2-3	CATSDSSGGSLTDTQYF	TGTGCCACCAGTGATTCGTCAGGGGGCTCCCTCACAGATACGCAGTATTTT
.	TRBV20-1	.	11	TRBJ1-2	CSAKSPDGYTF	TGCAGTGCTAAAAGTCCTGATGGCTACACCTTC
.	TRBV12-3/TRBV12-4	.	13	TRBJ2-7	CASSMDTTYEQYF	TGTGCCAGCAGTATGGACACTACCTACGAGCAGTACTTC
TRBD2	TRBV12-3/TRBV12-4	few	13	TRBJ2-5	CASSQLAAETQYF	TGTGCCAGCAGCCAACTAGCGGCAGAGACCCAGTACTTC
.	TRBV25-1	.	14	TRBJ1-6	CASSEYHLNSPLHF	TGTGCCAGCAGTGAATACCATCTTAATTCACCCCTCCACTTT
.	TRBV12-3/TRBV12-4	.	14	TRBJ2-5	CASSFGPGEETQYF	TGTGCCAGCAGTTTCGGGCCAGGAGAGGAGACCCAGTACTTC
TRBD1	TRBV20-1	.	12	TRBJ1-4	CSARDRGGKLFF	TGCAGTGCAAGGGACAGGGGGGGAAAACTGTTTTTT
.	TRBV20-1	few	12	TRBJ1-1	CSTGRANTEAFF	TGCAGCACAGGGAGGGCGAACACTGAAGCTTTCTTT
.	TRBV20-1	.	17	TRBJ2-1	CSARPRTVQLTYNEQFF	TGCAGTGCTAGACCCCGGACTGTCCAACTTACCTACAATGAGCAGTTCTTC
.	TRBV20-1	.	14	TRBJ1-1	CSASPGHSNTEAFF	TGCAGTGCTAGTCCCGGACACTCGAACACTGAAGCTTTCTTT
TRBD1	TRBV6-6	.	17	TRBJ1-2	CASSPIYRTGGASGYTF	TGTGCCAGCAGTCCGATTTATCGGACAGGGGGCGCGAGCGGCTACACCTTC
.	TRBV29-1	.	12	TRBJ1-2	CSVVSTGGGYTF	TGCAGCGTTGTATCTACGGGGGGAGGCTACACCTTC
TRBD2	TRBV7-8	few	14	TRBJ2-1	CASGLKREFHEQFF	TGTGCCAGCGGTCTGAAGCGGGAGTTCCATGAGCAGTTCTTC
.	TRBV27	few	15	TRBJ2-7	CASGSQGVFSYEQYF	TGTGCCAGCGGATCACAGGGAGTTTTTTCCTACGAGCAGTACTTC
.	TRBV27	.	15	TRBJ2-1	CASRGGARSYNEQFF	TGTGCCAGCAGAGGGGGGGCCCGCTCCTACAATGAGCAGTTCTTC
.	TRBV21-1	once	15	TRBJ2-3	CASSEGGKDTDTQYF	TGTGCCAGCAGCGAAGGAGGGAAGGACACAGATACGCAGTATTTT
.	TRBV25-1	.	14	TRBJ2-7	CASSPRSGLETQYF	TGTGCCAGCAGTCCCCGATCGGGGCTAGAAACCCAGTACTTC